This T cell receptor (beta chain) stems from a study of OX40 agonist ivuxolimab in advanced cancers. For the wider study: The costimulatory receptor OX40 (CD134) was targeted by ivuxolimab, a fully human IgG2 agonistic monoclonal antibody. Intravenous ivuxolimab was administered to patients every 2 weeks at six dose levels: 0.01, 0.1, 0.3, 1.5, 3 and 10 mg/kg. Of the roughly 54 dose-escalation patients, hepatocellular carcinoma was present in about 20, melanoma in roughly 15, renal cell carcinoma in 9 and head and neck cancer in 9. In the dose-escalation cohort, approximately 80% of patients were male, and the mean age was 60 years with a range of roughly 20 to 80. Prior anti-PD-1, anti-PD-L1 or anti-CTLA-4 therapy was permitted, and checkpoint inhibitors had been received by under 50% of dose-escalation patients. Three dose-escalation patients achieved partial responses, one with hepatocellular carcinoma and two with cutaneous melanoma. The point of sequencing TCRbeta in the periphery was to test whether ivuxolimab changed TCR sequence diversity and drove clonal T-cell expansion. The monotherapy dose-escalation portion (N ≈ 50 patients) of the phase I ivuxolimab trial is reported in the paper.

General findings and caveats noted by the study authors: In partial responders in the 0.1-3.0 mg/kg groups, normalized peripheral clonal expansion was found to be among the lowest, especially among CD8+ T cells. Low levels of normalized T-cell clonal expansion were also shown by some nonresponding patients. On average, CD8+ T cells showed more expanded clones than CD4+ T cells after ivuxolimab. Which antigens the clonally expanded peripheral T cells were specific for was not determined. At doses from 0.1 to 3.0 mg/kg, clonal expansion was seen in both CD4+ and CD8+ blood T cells between baseline and week 6.

Inclusive of the bounding cysteine and phenylalanine, the CDR3 is 17 residues long. The CDR3 DNA has 51 bases and is translated from base 1. V loses 0 bases at its end and J loses 8 bases; junction bases beyond the gene matches: 7. CDR1 LGHNA and CDR2 YNFKEQ were looked up in the germline V gene. A word on this clone: It lacks a known antigen. The sample holds no much larger clone one base away, and base qualities are not on file.

The trial excluded patients who had a history of autoimmune disease or who were on systemic immunosuppression. Peripheral blood for TCR sequencing was drawn from every dose cohort at baseline, at cycle 4 day 1 and at cycle 7 day 1. The samples were taken from a phase I, first-in-human, multicenter, open-label dose-escalation trial of ivuxolimab. Adults with locally advanced or metastatic head and neck squamous cell, hepatocellular, melanoma or renal cell carcinoma were enrolled in the trial. Before TCR sequencing, CD4+ and CD8+ T cells were separately sorted from peripheral blood. Genomic DNA was isolated from the sorted cells so that the TCRbeta CDR3 region could be sequenced. The immunoSEQ Assay was used for sequencing of TCRbeta CDR3 regions. Sourced from immuneACCESS, this table was stored by TCRdb with only in-frame sequences that have V and J called. A share of the clones is absent; for the studies checked, an unresolved V gene accounts for under half, and the remainder has no known explanation. A total of 40,000 to 50,000 clones appear in this sample, about four fifths of them only once. 14% to 15% of the sample is held by the ten biggest clonotypes.

This TCR derives from an adult with an advanced solid tumor such as melanoma, head and neck, liver or kidney cancer. Recombination joined TRBV4-2 with TRBJ2-4; 13 junctional bases match TRBD2. The sequences come from CD4+ or CD8+ T cells sorted from blood, collected in a trial of the OX40 agonist ivuxolimab. The nucleotide sequence is given as TGTGCCAGCAGCCAAGAAGGACTAGCGGGAGTCATGGACATTCAGTACTTC. Protein translation: CASSQEGLAGVMDIQYF.